This T cell receptor beta chain was observed in a study of vaccination effects on CD4 cells after COVID-19. Study information: Samples that were drawn after vaccination came a median of 72 days after the second dose.

Prior to sequencing, the ViraFEST assay stimulated PBMC with viral peptide pools, which expanded the antigen-specific CD4+ T cells. Once cultured for nine to ten days, the cells underwent separation to obtain CD4+ T cells. Two-dose vaccination with either BNT162b2 or mRNA-1273 was given to the participants. Days 3 and 7 saw half the medium replaced with IL-2 medium. In the case of this clone: Antigen unknown.

Measured with immunoSEQ multiplex PCR; TCRdb has only the in-frame clones, and not every one. The sample includes roughly 70,000 clones, around 69% seen only once; the top ten take approximately 1.5%. Germline loops: CDR1 LNHDA, CDR2 SQIVND (reference sequence). This CDR3 contains 15 residues. Trimming took 2 bases from V and 0 from J, leaving 5 bases between them. The starting material was CD4+ T cells from PBMCs cultured with HCoV-229E spike peptides, obtained after COVID-19 vaccination. The TCR sequence derives from a human donor who received a COVID-19 vaccine. V gene TRBV19 combines with J gene TRBJ2-6; D is undetermined. CDR3 bases: TGTGCCAGTAGTATAACAAGCTCTGGGGCCAACGTCCTGACTTTC. This sequence encodes CASSITSSGANVLTF.